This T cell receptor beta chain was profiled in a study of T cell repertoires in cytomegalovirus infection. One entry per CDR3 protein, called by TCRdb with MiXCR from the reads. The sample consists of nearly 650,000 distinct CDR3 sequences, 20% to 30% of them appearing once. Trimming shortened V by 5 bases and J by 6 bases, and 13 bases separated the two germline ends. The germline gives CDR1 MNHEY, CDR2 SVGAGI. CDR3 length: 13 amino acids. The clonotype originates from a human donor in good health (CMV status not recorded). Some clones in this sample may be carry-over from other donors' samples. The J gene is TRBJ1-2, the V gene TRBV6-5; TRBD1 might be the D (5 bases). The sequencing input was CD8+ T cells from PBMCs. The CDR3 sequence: CASSMGGWDGYTF. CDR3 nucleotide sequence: TGTGCCAGCAGTATGGGGGGATGGGATGGCTACACCTTC.